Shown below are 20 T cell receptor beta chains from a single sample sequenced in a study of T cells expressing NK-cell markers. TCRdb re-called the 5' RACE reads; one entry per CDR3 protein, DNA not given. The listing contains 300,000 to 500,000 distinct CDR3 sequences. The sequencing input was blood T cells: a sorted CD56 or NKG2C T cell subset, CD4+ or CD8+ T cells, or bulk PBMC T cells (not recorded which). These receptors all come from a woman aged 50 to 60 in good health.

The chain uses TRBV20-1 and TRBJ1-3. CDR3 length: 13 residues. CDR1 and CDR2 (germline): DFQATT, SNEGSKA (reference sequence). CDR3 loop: CSASDRRGNTIYF.

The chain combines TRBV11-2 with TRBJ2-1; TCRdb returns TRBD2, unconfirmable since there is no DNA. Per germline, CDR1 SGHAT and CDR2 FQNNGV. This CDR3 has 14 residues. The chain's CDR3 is CASSLGEFVGEQFF.

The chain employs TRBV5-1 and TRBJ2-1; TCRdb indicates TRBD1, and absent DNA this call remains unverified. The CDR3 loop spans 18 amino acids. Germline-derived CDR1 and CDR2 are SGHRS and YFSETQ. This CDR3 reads CASSLFPGSGSSYNEQFF.

Here the CDR3 reads CASRLTLQGMQETQYF. J is TRBJ2-5 and V is TRBV5-1; the TCRdb call, TRBD1, lacks DNA for checking. The CDR3 runs 16 residues. Per germline, CDR1 SGHRS and CDR2 YFSETQ.

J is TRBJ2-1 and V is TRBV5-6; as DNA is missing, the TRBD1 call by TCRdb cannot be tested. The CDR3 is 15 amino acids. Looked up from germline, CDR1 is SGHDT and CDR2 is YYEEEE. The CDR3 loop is CASSFGAGSRNEQFF. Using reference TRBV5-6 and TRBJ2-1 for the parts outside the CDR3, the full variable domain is DAGVTQSPTHLIKTRGQQVTLRCSPKSGHDTVSWYQQALGQGPQFIFQYYEEEERQRGNFPDRFSGHQFPNYSSELNVNALLLGDSALYLCASSFGAGSRNEQFFGPGTRLTVL.

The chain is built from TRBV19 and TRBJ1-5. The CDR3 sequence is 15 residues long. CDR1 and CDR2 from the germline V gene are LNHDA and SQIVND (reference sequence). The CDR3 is CASNSGGGSNQPQHF.

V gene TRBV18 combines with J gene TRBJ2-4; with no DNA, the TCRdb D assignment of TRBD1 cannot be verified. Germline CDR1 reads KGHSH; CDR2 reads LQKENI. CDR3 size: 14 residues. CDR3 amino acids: CASSVRDAKNIQYF.

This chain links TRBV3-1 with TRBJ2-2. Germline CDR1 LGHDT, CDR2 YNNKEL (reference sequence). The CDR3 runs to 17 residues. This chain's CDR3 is CASSPSGWVANTGELFF.

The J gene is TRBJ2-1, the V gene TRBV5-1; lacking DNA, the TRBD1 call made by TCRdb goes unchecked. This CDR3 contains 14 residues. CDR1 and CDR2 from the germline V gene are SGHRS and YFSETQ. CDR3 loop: CASSEQGASFEQFF.

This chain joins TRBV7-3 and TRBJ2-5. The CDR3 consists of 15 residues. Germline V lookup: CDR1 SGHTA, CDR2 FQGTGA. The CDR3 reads CASSLGWYDQETQYF.

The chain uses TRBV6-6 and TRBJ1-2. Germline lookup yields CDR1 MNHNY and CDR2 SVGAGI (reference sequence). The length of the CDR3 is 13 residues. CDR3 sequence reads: CASSSPGVYGYTF.

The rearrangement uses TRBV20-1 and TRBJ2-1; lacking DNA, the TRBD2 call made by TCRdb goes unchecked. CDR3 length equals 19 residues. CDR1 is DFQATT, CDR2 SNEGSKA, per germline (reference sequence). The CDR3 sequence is CSASLAGTSGRAWGNEQFF.

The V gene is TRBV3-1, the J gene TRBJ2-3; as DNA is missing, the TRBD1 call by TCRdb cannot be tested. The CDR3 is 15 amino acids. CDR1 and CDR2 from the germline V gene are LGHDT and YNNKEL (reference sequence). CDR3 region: CASSQGTGWADTQYF.

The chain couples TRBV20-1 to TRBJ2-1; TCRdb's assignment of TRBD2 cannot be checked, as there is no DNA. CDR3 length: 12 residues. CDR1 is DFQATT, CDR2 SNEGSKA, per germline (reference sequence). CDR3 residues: CSVGGSGPAPFF.

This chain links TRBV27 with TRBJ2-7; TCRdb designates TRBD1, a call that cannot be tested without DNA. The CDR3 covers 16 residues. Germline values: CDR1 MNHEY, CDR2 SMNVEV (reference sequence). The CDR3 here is CASSLSRGTGLYEQYF.

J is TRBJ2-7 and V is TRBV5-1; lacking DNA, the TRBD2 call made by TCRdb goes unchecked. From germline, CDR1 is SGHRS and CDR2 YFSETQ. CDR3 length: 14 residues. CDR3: CASSLGGPHHEQYF.

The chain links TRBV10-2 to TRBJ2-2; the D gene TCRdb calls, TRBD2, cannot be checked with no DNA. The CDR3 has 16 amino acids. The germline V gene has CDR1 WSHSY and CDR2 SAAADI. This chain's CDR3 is CASSVLSGRIGGELFF.

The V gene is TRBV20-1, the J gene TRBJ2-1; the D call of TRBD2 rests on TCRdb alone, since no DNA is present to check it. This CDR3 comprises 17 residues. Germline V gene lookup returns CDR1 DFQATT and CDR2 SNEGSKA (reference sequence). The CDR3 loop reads CSARDLGRLAGVGEQFF.

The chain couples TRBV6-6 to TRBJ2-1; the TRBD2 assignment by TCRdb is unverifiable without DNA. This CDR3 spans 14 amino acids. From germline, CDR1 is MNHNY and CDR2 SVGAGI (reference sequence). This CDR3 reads CASGASGNFNEQFF.

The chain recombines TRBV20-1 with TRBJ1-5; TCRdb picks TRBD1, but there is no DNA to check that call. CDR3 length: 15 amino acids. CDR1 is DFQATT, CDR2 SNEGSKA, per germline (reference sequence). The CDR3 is CSALRTGGVDQPQHF.